One and the same sample provided the 27 T cell receptor beta chains below, sequenced in a study of blood T cell repertoires in COVID-19. Here immunoSEQ multiplex PCR was the method, and the copy in TCRdb shows in-frame clones only, minus some. Among about 64,000 clones listed, approximately 92% were seen once. Sequencing input: peripheral blood. These receptor sequences come from a woman aged 80 or older with active COVID-19.

CDR3 DNA: TGTGCCAGCAGCCCCGGGACAGGGGGTCTAGAGACCCAGTACTTC. The encoded protein is CASSPGTGGLETQYF. The rearrangement uses TRBV5-4 and TRBJ2-5; 11 nucleotides match TRBD1. Germline values: CDR1 SGHNT, CDR2 YYREEE (reference sequence). The CDR3 runs to 15 residues. The V and J ends lost 4 bases and 4 bases, in that order; junction bases with no gene match: 6. Full variable domain (remainder filled in from reference TRBV5-4 and TRBJ2-5): ETGVTQSPTHLIKTRGQQVTLRCSSQSGHNTVSWYQQALGQGPQFIFQYYREEENGRGNFPPRFSGLQFPNYSSELNVNALELDDSALYLCASSPGTGGLETQYFGPGTRLLVL.

The chain has TRBV6-5 and TRBJ2-5; D may be TRBD2 (5 bases). Between the trimmed V and J ends, which lost 6 bases and 5 bases, there was a span of 7 bases. The CDR3 has 11 amino acids. The V gene's germline CDR1 is MNHEY and CDR2 SVGAGI. The CDR3: CASSTGETQYF. The CDR3 coding sequence is TGTGCCAGCAGCACGGGGGAGACCCAGTACTTC.

This clone appeared once. V usage is TRBV4-1 and J usage is TRBJ1-6, with D tentatively TRBD1 (6 bases). The CDR3 contains 14 residues. V lost 2 bases and J lost 7, with 9 bases in between. From germline, CDR1 is MGHRA and CDR2 YSYEKL. The CDR3, as DNA: TGCGCCAGCAGCCAAACTAGGGGGAATTCACCCCTCCACTTT. Amino acid sequence: CASSQTRGNSPLHF.

The chain couples TRBV2 to TRBJ1-6, with TRBD1 matching over 7 bases. The length of the CDR3 is 15 residues. V trimming: 4 bases; J trimming: 6 bases; junction bases outside the gene matches: 6. CDR1 and CDR2 from the germline V gene are SNHLY and FYNNEI. CDR3 in DNA: TGTGCCAGCAGTGGAGACAGGGCTACTAATTCACCCCTCCACTTT. Its protein is CASSGDRATNSPLHF.

The chain joins TRBV7-8 to TRBJ2-2, with 12 positions matching TRBD2. CDR1 and CDR2 from the germline V gene are SGHVS and FQNEAQ. V trimming: 5 bases; J trimming: 10 bases; junction bases outside the gene matches: 2. The CDR3 is 13 residues long. CDR3 loop: CASSASGGEELFF. In nucleotides, the CDR3 is TGTGCCAGCAGCGCTAGCGGGGGGGAGGAGCTGTTTTTT.

This chain connects TRBV3-1 (or the pseudogene TRBV3-2) to TRBJ2-7; 12 bases agree with TRBD2. This CDR3 is built from 17 residues. Trimming took 1 base from V and 4 from J; bases not matched to a gene: 8. Looked up from germline, CDR1 is LGHDT and CDR2 is YNNKEL (reference sequence). The CDR3 DNA reads TGTGCCAGCAGCCAAGGACTAGCGGGAGCACGACTTTACGAGCAGTACTTC. The encoded protein is CASSQGLAGARLYEQYF.

The chain joins TRBV3-1 (or the pseudogene TRBV3-2) to TRBJ2-3; 9 bases align to TRBD2. The V gene's germline CDR1 is LGHDT and CDR2 YNNKEL (reference sequence). V shed 0 bases and J 3 bases; nucleotides not matched to a gene: 13. The CDR3 runs to 19 residues. Written as DNA, the CDR3 is TGTGCCAGCAGCCAAGATCTGACTAGCGGTAGAAGGGTTACAGATACGCAGTATTTT. It is translated as CASSQDLTSGRRVTDTQYF.

In its sample, this clone was seen once. The CDR3 DNA reads TGCAGTGCTAGTAACAGGGCCGATGGCTACACCTTC. This encodes CSASNRADGYTF. The chain recombines TRBV20-1 with TRBJ1-2, with a possible D match to TRBD1 (6 bases). This CDR3 is 12 amino acids long. V was cut by 3 bases and J by 6 bases, with 11 bases left in between. Germline-derived CDR1 and CDR2 are DFQATT and SNEGSKA (reference sequence).

This rearrangement joins TRBV28 to TRBJ1-3; no definite D call. Germline V CDR1 and CDR2: MDHEN, SYDVKM. The CDR3 is 15 amino acids. V dropped 4 bases and J dropped 4 bases, with 14 bases sitting between them. The chain's CDR3 is CASSSGDVGGNTIYF. CDR3 bases: TGTGCCAGCAGTTCGGGTGATGTAGGAGGAAACACCATATATTTT.

The chain recombines TRBV7-8 with TRBJ2-5, with a tentative D call TRBD1 (6 bases). Trimming stripped 1 base from V and 3 bases from J, with 6 bases between. The CDR3 loop spans 13 amino acids. Germline values: CDR1 SGHVS, CDR2 FQNEAQ. CDR3 DNA: TGTGCCAGCAGCTTAGAGGGGGAAGAGACCCAGTACTTC. This gives the protein CASSLEGEETQYF.

V is TRBV2 and J is TRBJ1-6; D is uncertain. Germline CDR1 and CDR2: SNHLY and FYNNEI. The CDR3 consists of 14 residues. Trimming took off 2 bases at V and 2 bases at J, with 4 bases between the two ends. The CDR3 is CASSESAYNSPLHF. The CDR3 bases are TGTGCCAGCAGTGAATCGGCCTATAATTCACCCCTCCACTTT.

This chain uses TRBV5-4 with TRBJ1-1, with unresolved D. Trimming took off 1 base at V and 1 base at J, with 5 bases between the two ends. The germline V gene has CDR1 SGHNT and CDR2 YYREEE (reference sequence). The CDR3 has 13 residues. The CDR3 nucleotides are TGTGCCAGCAGCTTGCCAGAGAACACTGAAGCTTTCTTT. Its protein product is CASSLPENTEAFF.

The chain joins TRBV19 to TRBJ2-1, with D tentatively TRBD1 (5 bases). V was clipped by 2 bases and J by 5 bases, with 10 bases between them. The CDR3 is 14 amino acids. In germline, CDR1 is LNHDA, CDR2 SQIVND (reference sequence). CDR3 in amino acids: CASSIQGRDNEQFF. Here the CDR3 DNA reads TGTGCCAGTAGTATACAGGGTAGGGACAATGAGCAGTTCTTC.

This rearrangement joins TRBV10-1 to TRBJ1-4; D gene ambiguous. Germline V CDR1 and CDR2: WNHNN, SYGVQD (reference sequence). The length of the CDR3 is 17 residues. V lost 0 bases to trimming and J lost 5 bases, with 16 bases between them. This CDR3 reads CASSESEREEGNEKLFF. In DNA form, the CDR3 reads TGCGCCAGCAGTGAGTCAGAAAGGGAGGAAGGCAATGAAAAACTGTTTTTT.

The genes are TRBV28 and TRBJ2-3; 11 bases are a match to TRBD2. The CDR3 is 16 residues long. V was clipped by 6 bases and J by 0 bases; unmatched bases: 5. Germline CDR1 MDHEN, CDR2 SYDVKM. The CDR3 reads CASSTTSGDSTDTQYF. The CDR3 nucleotides read TGTGCCAGCAGCACGACTAGCGGGGACAGCACAGATACGCAGTATTTT.

The genes are TRBV3-1 (or the pseudogene TRBV3-2) and TRBJ2-1, with TRBD2 identical over 7 bases. Trimming took 4 bases from V and 4 from J; bases not matched to a gene: 4. There are 14 residues in the CDR3. Germline V lookup: CDR1 LGHDT, CDR2 YNNKEL (reference sequence). The CDR3 loop reads CASSRGRAYNEQFF. DNA of the CDR3: TGTGCCAGCAGCCGAGGGAGGGCTTACAATGAGCAGTTCTTC.

This sequence joins TRBV19 and TRBJ1-5; D not certain. V lost 3 bases to trimming and J lost 2 bases, with 11 bases between them. The CDR3 runs 15 residues. CDR1 and CDR2 from the germline V gene are LNHDA and SQIVND (reference sequence). The CDR3 sequence: CASSMEGVGNQPQHF. Written as DNA, the CDR3 is TGTGCCAGTAGTATGGAGGGTGTAGGCAATCAGCCCCAGCATTTT.

V usage is TRBV6-5 and J usage is TRBJ2-1; 9 nucleotides agree with TRBD2. The germline CDR1 and CDR2 sequences are MNHEY and SVGAGI. V was clipped by 3 bases and J by 7 bases; unmatched bases: 4. CDR3 size: 14 residues. The CDR3 reads CASSYLTSGNEQFF. In DNA form, the CDR3 reads TGTGCCAGCAGTTATCTGACTAGCGGTAATGAGCAGTTCTTC.

The V and J genes are TRBV20-1 and TRBJ2-1, with D maybe TRBD1 (6 bases). V was cut by 3 bases and J by 3 bases, with 15 bases left in between. Germline V gene sequence: CDR1 DFQATT, CDR2 SNEGSKA (reference sequence). The CDR3 runs 15 residues. CDR3 region: CSASGTGTRYNEQFF. CDR3 nucleotide sequence: TGCAGTGCTAGTGGGACCGGGACACGCTACAATGAGCAGTTCTTC.

This chain links TRBV7-9 with TRBJ1-6; D is possibly TRBD1 (5 bases). V was shortened by 1 base and J by 5 bases, with 9 bases between the two germline ends. This CDR3 spans 15 amino acids. Germline loops: CDR1 SEHNR, CDR2 FQNEAQ (reference sequence). This CDR3 reads CASSLVSGNNSPLHF. The CDR3, as DNA: TGTGCCAGCAGCTTAGTCTCAGGGAATAATTCACCCCTCCACTTT.

The chain carries TRBV28 and TRBJ1-6, with 8 bases aligning to TRBD1. Germline trimming cut 2 bases from V and 0 bases from J; bases unmatched to any gene: 3. The V gene's germline CDR1 is MDHEN and CDR2 SYDVKM. The CDR3 sequence is 17 residues long. The CDR3 nucleotides are TGTGCCAGCAGTTTACTTACAGGGGGCTCCTATAATTCACCCCTCCACTTT. Residues: CASSLLTGGSYNSPLHF. The whole variable domain, filled in from reference TRBV28 and TRBJ1-6, reads DVKVTQSSRYLVKRTGEKVFLECVQDMDHENMFWYRQDPGLGLRLIYFSYDVKMKEKGDIPEGYSVSREKKERFSLILESASTNQTSMYLCASSLLTGGSYNSPLHFGNGTRLTVT.

V gene TRBV11-2 combines with J gene TRBJ2-5; 10 bases map to TRBD2. CDR1 is SGHAT, CDR2 FQNNGV, per germline. The V gene end was trimmed by 5 bases and the J gene end by 2 bases; junction bases not matched to a gene: 8. This CDR3 region has 16 residues. The CDR3 DNA follows: TGTGCCAGCAGCCCCCCTAGCGGGGGCAAGCAAGAGACCCAGTACTTC. It is translated as CASSPPSGGKQETQYF.

The V call is TRBV15, the J call TRBJ1-5, with D perhaps TRBD1 (6 bases). The V end lost 1 base, the J end lost 5 bases, and 12 bases lay between the germline ends. The CDR3 contains 15 residues. Per the germline V gene, CDR1 is LNHNV and CDR2 is YYDKDF (reference sequence). CDR3 in DNA: TGTGCCACCAGCAGAGGCCAGGGGTGGGATCAGCCCCAGCATTTT. Protein sequence: CATSRGQGWDQPQHF.

This chain joins TRBV27 and TRBJ1-2; D may be TRBD1 (6 bases). This CDR3 has 14 amino acids. V was pared by 5 bases and J by 0 bases, with 10 bases between. Germline values: CDR1 MNHEY, CDR2 SMNVEV (reference sequence). CDR3 nucleotides: TGTGCCAGCAGTATCAGGGGTTCTAACTATGGCTACACCTTC. It translates to CASSIRGSNYGYTF.

This clone was found a few times. The rearrangement uses TRBV7-9 and TRBJ1-1; TRBD1 might be the D (5 bases). This CDR3 comprises 14 residues. CDR1 and CDR2 (germline): SEHNR, FQNEAQ (reference sequence). The germline V and J ends were trimmed by 1 base and 4 bases, with 10 bases remaining between them. CDR3 nucleotide sequence: TGTGCCAGCAGCTTAGGGGGCGTCAGCACTGAAGCTTTCTTT. Its translation is CASSLGGVSTEAFF. Full variable domain (missing parts from reference TRBV7-9 and TRBJ1-1): DTGVSQNPRHKITKRGQNVTFRCDPISEHNRLYWYRQTLGQGPEFLTYFQNEAQLEKSRLLSDRFSAERPKGSFSTLEIQRTEQGDSAMYLCASSLGGVSTEAFFGQGTRLTVV.

CDR3 DNA sequence: TGTGCCAGCAGCACCACCCAGACTAGCCCCTACGAGCAGTACTTC. Protein product: CASSTTQTSPYEQYF. The rearrangement joins TRBV7-9 to TRBJ2-7; TRBD2 matches 7 bases. The CDR3 contains 15 residues. Trimming took 5 bases from V and 2 from J; bases not matched to a gene: 9. CDR1 and CDR2 from the germline V gene are SEHNR and FQNEAQ (reference sequence).

The chain uses TRBV2 and TRBJ2-1, with 7 positions matching TRBD2. Germline CDR1 reads SNHLY; CDR2 reads FYNNEI. J was trimmed by 4 bases and V by 3 bases; bases with no gene match: 0. The CDR3 is made up of 13 amino acids. The CDR3 bases are TGTGCCAGCAGTGAGGGGGGGTACAATGAGCAGTTCTTC. It is translated as CASSEGGYNEQFF.